A single sample gave rise to the 14 T cell receptor beta chains below, sequenced in a study of shared clonotypes between healthy human individuals. Assay used: immunoSEQ multiplex PCR; TCRdb lists only in-frame clones, some missing. The sample contains around 690,000 clones, about 90% of which appear only once. Sequencing input: memory CD8+ T cells from PBMCs. Sample subset: CD45RO+ cells pooled with CCR7-negative TemRA cells. All receptors derive from a man aged 18-30 years in good health. Some clones in this sample may be carry-over from other donors' samples.

This clone was observed a few times. Distinct nucleotide sequences in the sample also encode this CDR3. V is TRBV28 and J is TRBJ2-7; D remains ambiguous. This CDR3 is 12 amino acids long. The germline V gene has CDR1 MDHEN and CDR2 SYDVKM. The V gene lost 3 bases and the J gene lost 3 bases, with 6 bases spanning the gap. The CDR3 DNA reads as TGTGCCAGCAGTTTTTCGGGCTACGAGCAGTACTTC. It is translated as CASSFSGYEQYF.

The chain links TRBV14 to TRBJ2-1; D is possibly TRBD1 or TRBD2 (5 bases each). Germline CDR1 SGHDN, CDR2 FVKESK. The CDR3 has 13 amino acids. Trimming pared 1 base from V and 10 bases from J, leaving 11 bases between. CDR3 region: CASSQVYGDEQFF. CDR3 coding DNA: TGTGCCAGCAGCCAAGTGTACGGGGACGAGCAGTTCTTC.

V usage is TRBV6-1 and J usage is TRBJ1-5; D call uncertain. Trimming left V 2 bases short and J 2 bases short, with 10 bases between. Germline lookup yields CDR1 MNHNS and CDR2 SASEGT. The CDR3 is 15 amino acids. In nucleotides, the CDR3 is TGTGCCAGCAGTGAACCCAGCAGCCGCAATCAGCCCCAGCATTTT. Protein product: CASSEPSSRNQPQHF.

The chain combines TRBV19 with TRBJ1-1, with 7 positions matching TRBD1. The CDR3 contains 14 residues. Germline CDR1 LNHDA, CDR2 SQIVND (reference sequence). With 8 bases clipped from V and 0 bases from J, the junction kept 6 bases outside the gene matches. The CDR3 DNA follows: TGTGCCAGTGGGAAGACAGGGATGAACACTGAAGCTTTCTTT. It encodes CASGKTGMNTEAFF.

With regard to this clone: This may stem from a read error, because a much larger clone lies one nucleotide away. Within the sample, other DNA sequences also encode this same CDR3. The chain couples TRBV7-9 to TRBJ2-1; 9 bases are shared with TRBD2. The CDR3 consists of 15 residues. Trimming at V came to 1 base and at J to 2 bases, leaving 0 bases not matched to a gene. Germline V gene sequence: CDR1 SEHNR, CDR2 FQNEAQ (reference sequence). CDR3 sequence reads: CASSLGLAAYNEQFF. The DNA of the CDR3 is TGTGCCAGCAGCTTAGGACTAGCGGCCTACAATGAGCAGTTCTTC.

This clone was seen just once. The chain has TRBV4-3 and TRBJ2-2; 12 bases agree with TRBD2. From germline, CDR1 is LGHNA and CDR2 YSLEER. Trimming removed 7 bases from V and 6 bases from J; junction bases left unmatched: 9. This CDR3 contains 16 residues. The CDR3 sequence is CASTRLAGVVSGELFF. In DNA, the CDR3 is TGCGCCAGCACCCGACTAGCGGGAGTGGTCTCCGGGGAGCTGTTTTTT.

The rearrangement joins TRBV10-1 to TRBJ2-7, with 7 bases fitting TRBD1. CDR3 length equals 20 residues. V shed 2 bases, J shed 2 bases, and the junction held 21 bases outside the gene matches. Germline V lookup: CDR1 WNHNN, CDR2 SYGVQD (reference sequence). The CDR3 protein is CASSEPRDGQADSDPYEQYF. Here the CDR3 DNA reads TGCGCCAGCAGTGAGCCCCGCGATGGACAGGCCGACTCCGACCCCTACGAGCAGTACTTC.

The chain links TRBV9 to TRBJ1-3; no firm D call. The V gene lost 2 bases and the J gene lost 2 bases, with 2 bases spanning the gap. Germline V gives CDR1 SGDLS, CDR2 YYNGEE. CDR3 size: 12 residues. The CDR3, as DNA: TGTGCCAGCAGCGTGACTGGAAACACCATATATTTT. Translated: CASSVTGNTIYF.

A single count supports this clone. This chain uses TRBV7-9 with TRBJ2-1, with D perhaps given as TRBD1 or TRBD2 (5 bases each). Trimming removed 0 bases from V and 5 bases from J, with 11 bases in between. Germline V gene sequence: CDR1 SEHNR, CDR2 FQNEAQ (reference sequence). The CDR3 sequence is 15 residues long. CDR3 nucleotides: TGTGCCAGCAGCTTAGCCAGGGAGTGGAACAATGAGCAGTTCTTC. This sequence encodes CASSLAREWNNEQFF. Using reference TRBV7-9 and TRBJ2-1 for the parts outside the CDR3, the full variable domain is DTGVSQNPRHKITKRGQNVTFRCDPISEHNRLYWYRQTLGQGPEFLTYFQNEAQLEKSRLLSDRFSAERPKGSFSTLEIQRTEQGDSAMYLCASSLAREWNNEQFFGPGTRLTVL.

This clone has only one observation. V and J are TRBV9 and TRBJ2-3; 8 nucleotides align to TRBD1. Germline CDR1 and CDR2: SGDLS and YYNGEE. Trimming at V came to 0 bases and at J to 2 bases, leaving 5 bases not matched to a gene. The CDR3 totals 16 residues. This CDR3 reads CASSVASGQVTDTQYF. As DNA, the CDR3 is TGTGCCAGCAGCGTAGCGTCGGGACAGGTCACAGATACGCAGTATTTT.

V and J are TRBV11-2 and TRBJ1-1; possibly TRBD1 for D (6 bases). The CDR3 has 17 amino acids. CDR1 and CDR2 from the germline V gene are SGHAT and FQNNGV. Trimming removed 2 bases at V and 3 bases at J, with 19 bases between. The CDR3 sequence: CASSLYRRGQSDTEAFF. DNA of the CDR3: TGTGCCAGCAGCTTATATAGGCGCGGACAGTCTGACACTGAAGCTTTCTTT.

The chain combines TRBV9 with TRBJ1-2; no reliable D call. CDR3 length equals 12 residues. Germline CDR1 reads SGDLS; CDR2 reads YYNGEE. V lost 0 bases and J lost 12, with 12 bases in between. CDR3: CASSVGPIPDTF. Here the CDR3 DNA reads TGTGCCAGCAGCGTAGGGCCCATTCCGGACACCTTC. Variable domain in full (rest from reference TRBV9 and TRBJ1-2): DSGVTQTPKHLITATGQRVTLRCSPRSGDLSVYWYQQSLDQGLQFLIQYYNGEERAKGNILERFSAQQFPDLHSELNLSSLELGDSALYFCASSVGPIPDTFGSGTRLTVV.

CDR3 sequence: CASSQPGLGSRETQYF. Here the CDR3 DNA reads TGCGCCAGCAGCCAACCGGGACTAGGGTCTCGAGAGACCCAGTACTTC. This sequence joins TRBV4-1 and TRBJ2-5; 8 nucleotides match TRBD2. V was clipped by 2 bases and J by 4 bases; unmatched bases: 9. The CDR3 runs to 16 residues. Germline-derived CDR1 and CDR2 are MGHRA and YSYEKL.

This chain connects TRBV5-1 to TRBJ1-1; D is uncertain. Germline CDR1 is SGHRS and CDR2 is YFSETQ. V lost 0 bases, J lost 2 bases, and 17 bases lay in between. There are 17 residues in the CDR3. As DNA, the CDR3 is TGCGCCAGCAGCTTGGTTCTGGGCCCTTATCCCAACACTGAAGCTTTCTTT. It yields the protein CASSLVLGPYPNTEAFF.